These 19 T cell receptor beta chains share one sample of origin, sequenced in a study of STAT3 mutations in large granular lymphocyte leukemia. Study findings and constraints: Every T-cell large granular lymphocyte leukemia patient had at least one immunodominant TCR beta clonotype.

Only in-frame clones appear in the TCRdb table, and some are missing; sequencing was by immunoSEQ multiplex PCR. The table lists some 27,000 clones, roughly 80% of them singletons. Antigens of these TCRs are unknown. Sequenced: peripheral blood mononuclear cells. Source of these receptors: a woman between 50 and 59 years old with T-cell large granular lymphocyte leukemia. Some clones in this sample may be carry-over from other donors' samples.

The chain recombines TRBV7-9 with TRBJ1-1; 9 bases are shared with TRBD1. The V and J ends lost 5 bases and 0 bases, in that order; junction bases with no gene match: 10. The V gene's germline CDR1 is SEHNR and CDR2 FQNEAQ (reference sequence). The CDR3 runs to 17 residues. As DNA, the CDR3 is TGTGCCAGCAGCCCAGGGACAGGGCACCCCATGAACACTGAAGCTTTCTTT. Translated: CASSPGTGHPMNTEAFF. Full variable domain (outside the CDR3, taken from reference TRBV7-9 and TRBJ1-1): DTGVSQNPRHKITKRGQNVTFRCDPISEHNRLYWYRQTLGQGPEFLTYFQNEAQLEKSRLLSDRFSAERPKGSFSTLEIQRTEQGDSAMYLCASSPGTGHPMNTEAFFGQGTRLTVV.

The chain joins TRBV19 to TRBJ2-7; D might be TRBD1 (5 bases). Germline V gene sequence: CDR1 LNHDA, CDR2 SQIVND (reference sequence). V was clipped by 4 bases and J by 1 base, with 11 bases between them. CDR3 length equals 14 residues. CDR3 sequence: CASSTQTASYEQYF. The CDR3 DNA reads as TGTGCCAGTAGTACGCAGACAGCATCCTACGAGCAGTACTTC.

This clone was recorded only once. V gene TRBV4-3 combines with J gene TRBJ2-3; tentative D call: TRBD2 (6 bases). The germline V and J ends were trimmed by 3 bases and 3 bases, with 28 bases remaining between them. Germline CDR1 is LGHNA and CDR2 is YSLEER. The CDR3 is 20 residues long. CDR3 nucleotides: TGCGCCAGCAGCCATAACCGGGCGAAGGGACCGGAGGGGAGTACAGATACGCAGTATTTT. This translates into CASSHNRAKGPEGSTDTQYF.

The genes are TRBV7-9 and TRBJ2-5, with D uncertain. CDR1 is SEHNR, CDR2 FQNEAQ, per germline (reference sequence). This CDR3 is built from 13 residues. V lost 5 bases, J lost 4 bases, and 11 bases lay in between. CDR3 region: CASSPSRVETQYF. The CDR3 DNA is TGTGCCAGCAGCCCATCCCGGGTAGAGACCCAGTACTTC.

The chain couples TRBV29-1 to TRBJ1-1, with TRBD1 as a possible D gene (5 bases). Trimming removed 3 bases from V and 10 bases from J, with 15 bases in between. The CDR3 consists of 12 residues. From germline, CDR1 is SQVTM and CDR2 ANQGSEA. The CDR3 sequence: CSVDEGALGAFF. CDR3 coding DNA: TGCAGCGTTGATGAAGGGGCCCTAGGAGCTTTCTTT.

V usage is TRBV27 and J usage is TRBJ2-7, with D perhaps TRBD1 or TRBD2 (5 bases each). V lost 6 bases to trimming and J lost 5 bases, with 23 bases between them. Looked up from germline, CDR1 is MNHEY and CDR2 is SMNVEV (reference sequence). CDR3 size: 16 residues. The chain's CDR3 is CASSPNRDAFVHEQYF. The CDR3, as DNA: TGTGCCAGCAGCCCCAATAGGGACGCTTTTGTGCACGAGCAGTACTTC.

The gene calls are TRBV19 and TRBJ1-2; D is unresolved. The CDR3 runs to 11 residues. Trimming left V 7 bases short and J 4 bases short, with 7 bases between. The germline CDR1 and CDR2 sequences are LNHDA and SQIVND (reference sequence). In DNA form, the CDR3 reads TGTGCCAGTAAAACAGTCTATGGCTACACCTTC. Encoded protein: CASKTVYGYTF.

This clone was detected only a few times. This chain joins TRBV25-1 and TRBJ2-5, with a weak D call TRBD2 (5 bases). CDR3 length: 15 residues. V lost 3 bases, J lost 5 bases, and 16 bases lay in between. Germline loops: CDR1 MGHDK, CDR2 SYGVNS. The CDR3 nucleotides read TGTGCCAGCAGTGATATACGGGGTTTAGGCGAGACCCAGTACTTC. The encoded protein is CASSDIRGLGETQYF.

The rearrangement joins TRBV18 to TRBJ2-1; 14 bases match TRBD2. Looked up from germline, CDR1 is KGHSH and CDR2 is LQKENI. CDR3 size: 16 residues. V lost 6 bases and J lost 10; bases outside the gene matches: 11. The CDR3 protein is CASSPIGTSGRKEQFF. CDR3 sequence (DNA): TGTGCCAGCTCTCCGATCGGGACTAGCGGGAGAAAAGAGCAGTTCTTC.

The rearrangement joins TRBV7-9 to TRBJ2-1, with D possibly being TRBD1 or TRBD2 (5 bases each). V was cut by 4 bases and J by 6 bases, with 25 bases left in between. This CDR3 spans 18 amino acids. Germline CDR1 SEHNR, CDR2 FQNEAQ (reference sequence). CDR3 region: CASSYSLGVASQGNEQFF. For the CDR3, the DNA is TGTGCCAGCAGCTACAGCCTGGGGGTAGCGAGTCAGGGCAATGAGCAGTTCTTC. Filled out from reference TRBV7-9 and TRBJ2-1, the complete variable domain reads DTGVSQNPRHKITKRGQNVTFRCDPISEHNRLYWYRQTLGQGPEFLTYFQNEAQLEKSRLLSDRFSAERPKGSFSTLEIQRTEQGDSAMYLCASSYSLGVASQGNEQFFGPGTRLTVL.

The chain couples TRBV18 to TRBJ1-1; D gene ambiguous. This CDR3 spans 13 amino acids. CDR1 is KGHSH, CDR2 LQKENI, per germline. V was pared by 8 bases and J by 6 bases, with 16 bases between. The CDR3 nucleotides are TGTGCCAGCACGCAATACTCAGTCCCTGAAGCTTTCTTT. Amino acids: CASTQYSVPEAFF.

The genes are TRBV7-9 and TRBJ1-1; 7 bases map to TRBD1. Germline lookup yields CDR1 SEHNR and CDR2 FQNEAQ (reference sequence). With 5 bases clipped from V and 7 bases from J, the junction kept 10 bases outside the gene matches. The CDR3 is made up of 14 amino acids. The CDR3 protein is CASSPWTGAGEAFF. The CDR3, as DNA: TGTGCCAGCAGCCCCTGGACAGGCGCAGGTGAAGCTTTCTTT. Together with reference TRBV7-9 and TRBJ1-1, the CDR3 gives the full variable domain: DTGVSQNPRHKITKRGQNVTFRCDPISEHNRLYWYRQTLGQGPEFLTYFQNEAQLEKSRLLSDRFSAERPKGSFSTLEIQRTEQGDSAMYLCASSPWTGAGEAFFGQGTRLTVV.

The CDR3 nucleotides read TGCGCCAGCAGCCCGTATACTAACTATGGCTACACCTTC. As protein: CASSPYTNYGYTF. This chain uses TRBV5-1 with TRBJ1-2; D not certain. The CDR3 extends over 13 amino acids. V lost 4 bases and J lost 0, with 7 bases in between. Germline CDR1 SGHRS, CDR2 YFSETQ.

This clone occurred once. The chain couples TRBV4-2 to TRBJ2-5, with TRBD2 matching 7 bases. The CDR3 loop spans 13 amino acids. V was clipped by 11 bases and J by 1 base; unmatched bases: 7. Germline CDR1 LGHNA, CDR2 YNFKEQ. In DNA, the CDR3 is TGTGCCGCCGCCCGGGAGGCCCAAGAGACCCAGTACTTC. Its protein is CAAAREAQETQYF.

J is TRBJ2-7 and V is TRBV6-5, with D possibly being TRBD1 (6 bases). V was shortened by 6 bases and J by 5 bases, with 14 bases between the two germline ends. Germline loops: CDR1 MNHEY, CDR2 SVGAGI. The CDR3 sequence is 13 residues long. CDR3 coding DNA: TGTGCCAGCAGGCCCACAGGGATCGACGAGCAGTACTTC. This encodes CASRPTGIDEQYF.

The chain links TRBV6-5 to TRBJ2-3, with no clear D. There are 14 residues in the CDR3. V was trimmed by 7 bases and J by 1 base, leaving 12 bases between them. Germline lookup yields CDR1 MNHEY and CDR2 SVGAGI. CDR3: CASTRGPGTDTQYF. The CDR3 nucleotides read TGTGCCAGCACTCGTGGCCCTGGCACAGATACGCAGTATTTT.

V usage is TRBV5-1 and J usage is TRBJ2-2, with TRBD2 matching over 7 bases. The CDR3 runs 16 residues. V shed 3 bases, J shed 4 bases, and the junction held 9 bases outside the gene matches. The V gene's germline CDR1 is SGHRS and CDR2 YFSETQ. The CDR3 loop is CASSSRTGGGTGELFF. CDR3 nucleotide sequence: TGCGCCAGCAGCTCCCGAACGGGGGGTGGCACCGGGGAGCTGTTTTTT.

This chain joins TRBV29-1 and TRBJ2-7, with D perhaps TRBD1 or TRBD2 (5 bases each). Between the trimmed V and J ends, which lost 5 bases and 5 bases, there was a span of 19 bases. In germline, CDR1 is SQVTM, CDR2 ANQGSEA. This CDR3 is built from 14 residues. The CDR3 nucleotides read TGCAGCGTTCGGGAACCAGGGAAGAACCACGAGCAGTACTTC. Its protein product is CSVREPGKNHEQYF.

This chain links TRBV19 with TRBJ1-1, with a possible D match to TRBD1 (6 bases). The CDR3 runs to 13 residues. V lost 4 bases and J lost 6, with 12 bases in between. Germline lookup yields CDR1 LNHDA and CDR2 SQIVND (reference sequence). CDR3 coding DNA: TGTGCCAGTAGTAAAACAGGGCCCCCTGAAGCTTTCTTT. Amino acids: CASSKTGPPEAFF.